This TCR beta chain was sequenced during a study of blood T cell repertoires in COVID-19. As for the study in general: Researchers got acute and convalescent COVID-19 samples from the United States, Italy and Spain.

TCRdb's table, derived via immunoSEQ multiplex PCR, lists solely in-frame clones and lacks some. The sample holds under 90,000 clones, 70% to 80% seen once. V lost 3 bases, J lost 9 bases, and 10 bases stayed unmatched. Germline lookup yields CDR1 SGHRS and CDR2 YFSETQ. The CDR3 totals 15 residues. Sequenced input: peripheral blood. The chain has TRBV5-1 and TRBJ2-1; 9 positions agree with TRBD2. The receptor's source is a man aged 45-60 years with active or convalescent COVID-19. The CDR3, as DNA: TGCGCCAGCAGCTCCCTGGCGGGGGGGCTTAGTGAGCAGTTCTTC. As protein: CASSSLAGGLSEQFF. Using reference TRBV5-1 and TRBJ2-1 for the parts outside the CDR3, the full variable domain is KAGVTQTPRYLIKTRGQQVTLSCSPISGHRSVSWYQQTPGQGLQFLFEYFSETQRNKGNFPGRFSGRQFSNSRSEMNVSTLELGDSALYLCASSSLAGGLSEQFFGPGTRLTVL.